These 10 T cell receptor beta chains were sequenced from one sample in a study of EBV T-cell therapy then PD-1 blockade in nasopharyngeal carcinoma. Their target antigens are unknown. Treatment denoted: AdE1-LMPpoly-expanded autologous EBV-specific T-cell therapy followed by anti-PD-1 nivolumab. Some clones are missing from TCRdb's copy, which holds only in-frame ones; the method was immunoSEQ multiplex PCR. The sample holds around 22,000 clones; 82% are singletons and the top ten take less than 25%. The material was CD8+ T cells from blood, obtained at day -245 from a patient whose treatment included autologous EBV-specific T cells and nivolumab. The receptors shown here come from a man aged 40-50 years with nasopharyngeal carcinoma.

V and J are TRBV15 and TRBJ2-7; tentative D call: TRBD2 (7 bases). Germline CDR1 is LNHNV and CDR2 is YYDKDF (reference sequence). The CDR3 loop spans 18 amino acids. V lost 0 bases and J 6 bases, leaving 24 bases between the germline ends. The CDR3 is CATSRDGEGHLRGREQYF. The CDR3 region has the DNA TGTGCCACCAGCAGAGATGGGGAGGGACACCTACGGGGGCGCGAGCAGTACTTC. Based on the CDR3 plus reference TRBV15 and TRBJ2-7, the full variable domain is DAMVIQNPRYQVTQFGKPVTLSCSQTLNHNVMYWYQQKSSQAPKLLFHYYDKDFNNEADTPDNFQSRRPNTSFCFLDIRSPGLGDTAMYLCATSRDGEGHLRGREQYFGPGTRLTVT.

The CDR3 spells CASSQEANCSGNTIYF. The CDR3 DNA follows: TGCGCCAGCAGCCAAGAGGCCAACTGCTCTGGAAACACCATATATTTT. The chain uses TRBV4-3 and TRBJ1-3; D is ambiguous. CDR3 size: 16 residues. Germline V gene lookup returns CDR1 LGHNA and CDR2 YSLEER. The V end was cut by 0 bases, the J end by 0 bases, with 9 bases between.

This clone occurred a few times. The J gene is TRBJ2-3, the V gene TRBV6-2 or TRBV6-3; D is unresolved. This CDR3 has 14 residues. Looked up from germline, CDR1 is MNHEY and CDR2 is SVGEGT. Between the trimmed V and J ends, which lost 5 bases and 0 bases, there was a span of 9 bases. The CDR3 is CASSGDLSTDTQYF. Written as DNA, the CDR3 is TGTGCCAGCAGTGGCGACCTTAGCACAGATACGCAGTATTTT.

The chain couples TRBV19 to TRBJ2-1; D possibly corresponds to TRBD1 (6 bases). CDR3 length: 17 residues. From germline, CDR1 is LNHDA and CDR2 SQIVND (reference sequence). The V and J ends lost 0 bases and 4 bases respectively, with 16 bases between them. The chain's CDR3 is CASSIDHQGRRYNEQFF. In DNA form, the CDR3 reads TGTGCCAGTAGTATAGATCATCAGGGGCGAAGATACAATGAGCAGTTCTTC.

This chain joins TRBV30 and TRBJ2-3; D remains unclear. Germline V CDR1 and CDR2: GTSNPN, SVGIG (reference sequence). The CDR3 loop spans 16 amino acids. Trimming removed 4 bases from V and 2 bases from J, with 19 bases in between. The CDR3, as DNA: TGTGCCTGGAACCCTAAACTTGATTCCTCCACAGATACGCAGTATTTT. Translated: CAWNPKLDSSTDTQYF. The variable domain in full, completed from reference TRBV30 and TRBJ2-3, reads SQTIHQWPATLVQPVGSPLSLECTVEGTSNPNLYWYRQAAGRGLQLLFYSVGIGQISSEVPQNLSASRPQDRQFILSSKKLLLSDSGFYLCAWNPKLDSSTDTQYFGPGTRLTVL.

J is TRBJ2-6 and V is TRBV4-3; D remains unclear. The ends were cut back, 0 bases at V and 4 bases at J, with 10 bases in the middle. Per germline, CDR1 LGHNA and CDR2 YSLEER. The CDR3 is 16 residues long. CDR3: CASSQEVGSGANVLTF. The CDR3 coding sequence is TGCGCCAGCAGCCAAGAAGTAGGGTCCGGGGCCAACGTCCTGACTTTC.

The rearrangement links TRBV5-1 to TRBJ1-6; D unclear. This CDR3 is 16 amino acids long. CDR1 and CDR2 from the germline V gene are SGHRS and YFSETQ. The V end was cut by 0 bases, the J end by 0 bases, with 7 bases between. CDR3 sequence reads: CASSLEESSYNSPLHF. As DNA, the CDR3 is TGCGCCAGCAGCTTGGAGGAAAGCTCCTATAATTCACCCCTCCACTTT.

This clone turned up a few times. The rearrangement uses TRBV7-9 and TRBJ1-2; no firm D call. Germline CDR1 reads SEHNR; CDR2 reads FQNEAQ (reference sequence). Trimming left V 4 bases short and J 5 bases short, with 14 bases between. The CDR3 has 14 amino acids. CDR3 amino acids: CASSSDRTVYGYTF. In DNA, the CDR3 is TGTGCCAGCAGCTCCGATCGGACTGTATATGGCTACACCTTC.

The rearrangement links TRBV6-5 to TRBJ2-7, with D possibly TRBD2 on 5 matching bases. V lost 7 bases and J lost 3, with 19 bases in between. The length of the CDR3 is 15 residues. CDR1 is MNHEY, CDR2 SVGAGI, per germline. The CDR3, as DNA: TGTGCCAGCACCACCCAACCGAGGGCAGGCTACGAGCAGTACTTC. This translates into CASTTQPRAGYEQYF.

The chain is built from TRBV28 and TRBJ1-5; TRBD1 is a possible D gene (6 bases). This CDR3 region has 12 residues. The germline gives CDR1 MDHEN, CDR2 SYDVKM. Trimming shortened V by 10 bases and J by 8 bases, and 15 bases separated the two germline ends. This chain's CDR3 is CATGQIREPQHF. CDR3 bases: TGTGCCACGGGACAAATTAGGGAGCCCCAGCATTTT.